What follows are 22 T cell receptor beta chains derived from one specimen sequenced in a study of CD8 T cells in ankylosing spondylitis. A single record per CDR3 protein comes from TCRdb applying MiXCR to the 5' RACE reads. The data hold tens of thousands of distinct CDR3 sequences, with 6.2% observed a single time. Source material: synovial fluid, either unsorted or a sorted T cell fraction (not recorded which). All receptors come from a male donor with ankylosing spondylitis.

This clonotype was seen only a few times. The gene calls are TRBV9 and TRBJ2-2, with D possibly being TRBD2 (5 bases). The CDR3 sequence is 16 residues long. V was clipped by 0 bases and J by 0 bases, with 9 bases between them. Germline V gene data show CDR1 as SGDLS and CDR2 as YYNGEE. The CDR3 DNA is TGTGCCAGCAGCGTAGCCGGGAACCCGAACACCGGGGAGCTGTTTTTT. Protein: CASSVAGNPNTGELFF.

The chain combines TRBV11-2 with TRBJ2-5, with D perhaps TRBD1 or TRBD2 (5 bases each). This CDR3 is built from 15 residues. V lost 1 base and J 2 bases, leaving 11 bases between the germline ends. Per germline, CDR1 SGHAT and CDR2 FQNNGV. The CDR3 region is CASSLVGVPQETQYF. CDR3 in DNA: TGTGCCAGCAGCTTAGTGGGGGTTCCGCAAGAGACCCAGTACTTC.

The chain couples TRBV10-3 to TRBJ2-7; no clear D gene. In germline, CDR1 is ENHRY, CDR2 SYGVKD. Trimming took off 2 bases at V and 1 base at J, with 6 bases between the two ends. The CDR3 extends over 13 amino acids. The CDR3: CAISEQGSYEQYF. The CDR3 DNA follows: TGTGCCATCAGTGAGCAAGGATCCTACGAGCAGTACTTC.

This clonotype was counted many times. CDR3 loop: CASSPHREAGGSNEQFF. DNA of the CDR3: TGTGCCAGCAGTCCCCACAGGGAAGCGGGAGGATCCAATGAGCAGTTCTTC. V gene TRBV28 combines with J gene TRBJ2-1; 9 nucleotides line up with TRBD2. The CDR3 spans 17 residues. Germline lookup yields CDR1 MDHEN and CDR2 SYDVKM. Trimming removed 5 bases from V and 6 bases from J; junction bases left unmatched: 14. Based on the CDR3 plus reference TRBV28 and TRBJ2-1, the full variable domain is DVKVTQSSRYLVKRTGEKVFLECVQDMDHENMFWYRQDPGLGLRLIYFSYDVKMKEKGDIPEGYSVSREKKERFSLILESASTNQTSMYLCASSPHREAGGSNEQFFGPGTRLTVL.

This clonotype has ten or more counts. The rearrangement links TRBV5-1 to TRBJ1-1; possibly TRBD1 for D (5 bases). The CDR3 has 16 residues. Per the germline V gene, CDR1 is SGHRS and CDR2 is YFSETQ. The V gene lost 6 bases and the J gene lost 5 bases, with 23 bases spanning the gap. CDR3: CASNELRAYPITEAFF. CDR3 DNA sequence: TGCGCCAGCAACGAACTCAGGGCTTACCCGATTACTGAAGCTTTCTTT.

This clonotype was counted only a few times. The chain uses TRBV5-6 and TRBJ1-3; TRBD1 is a possible D gene (5 bases). The germline V gene has CDR1 SGHDT and CDR2 YYEEEE. The CDR3 runs 15 residues. With 5 bases removed from V and 2 bases from J, the gap between germline ends came to 14 bases. CDR3 loop: CASSPTGGTGNTIYF. CDR3 in DNA: TGTGCCAGCAGTCCAACGGGGGGAACTGGAAACACCATATATTTT.

Only a few counts were recorded for this clonotype. This chain joins TRBV5-1 and TRBJ1-1; D unclear. V shed 4 bases and J shed 9 bases, with 16 bases lying between them. The V gene's germline CDR1 is SGHRS and CDR2 YFSETQ. The CDR3 has 13 amino acids. CDR3 region: CASSHPAAEKAFF. The CDR3 coding sequence is TGCGCCAGCAGCCACCCCGCCGCGGAGAAAGCTTTCTTT.

The chain links TRBV11-3 to TRBJ2-7; D might be TRBD1 or TRBD2, each matching 6 bases. Trimming took off 5 bases at V and 3 bases at J, with 14 bases between the two ends. Germline lookup yields CDR1 SGHNT and CDR2 YENEEA. CDR3 size: 14 residues. The DNA of the CDR3 is TGTGCCAGCAGCCTTCACCGGGGGCTCTACGAGCAGTACTTC. The encoded protein is CASSLHRGLYEQYF.

This clonotype has at least ten counts. The chain employs TRBV14 and TRBJ1-4; TRBD1 matches at 7 bases. Germline V gene lookup returns CDR1 SGHDN and CDR2 FVKESK. The CDR3 spans 13 residues. The ends lost 5 bases at V and 8 bases at J; junction bases unmatched: 5. The CDR3 sequence is CASSDRVREKLFF. The CDR3 region has the DNA TGTGCCAGCAGCGACAGGGTCCGGGAAAAACTGTTTTTT.

V usage is TRBV5-5 and J usage is TRBJ2-4, with D possibly matching TRBD1 (6 bases). CDR1 and CDR2 from the germline V gene are SGHKS and YYEKEE (reference sequence). CDR3 size: 16 residues. Trimming left V 3 bases short and J 3 bases short, with 16 bases between. CDR3 nucleotides: TGTGCCAGCAGCTCCCGTGGGGGCGAACACAAAAACATTCAGTACTTC. Translated, it gives CASSSRGGEHKNIQYF.

This clonotype was picked up many times. The V gene is TRBV28, the J gene TRBJ1-5; possible D gene TRBD1, 6 bases. The V end lost 4 bases, the J end lost 6 bases, and 13 bases lay between the germline ends. CDR1 and CDR2 from the germline V gene are MDHEN and SYDVKM. This CDR3 region has 14 residues. The CDR3, as DNA: TGTGCCAGCAGTTGGCCGCGGGGGGCTCAGCCCCAGCATTTT. As protein: CASSWPRGAQPQHF.

There are a few counts of this clonotype. V usage is TRBV11-3 and J usage is TRBJ2-7; 7 bases map to TRBD1. Germline V CDR1 and CDR2: SGHNT, YENEEA. The CDR3 sequence is 14 residues long. With V trimmed by 5 bases and J by 6 bases, 10 bases remained unmatched. The CDR3 DNA follows: TGTGCCAGCAGCACGGGACAGCCTTTGGCCGAGCAGTACTTC. Protein: CASSTGQPLAEQYF. Using reference TRBV11-3 and TRBJ2-7 for the parts outside the CDR3, the full variable domain is EAGVVQSPRYKIIEKKQPVAFWCNPISGHNTLYWYLQNLGQGPELLIRYENEEAVDDSQLPKDRFSAERLKGVDSTLKIQPAELGDSAVYLCASSTGQPLAEQYFGPGTRLTVT.

This clonotype was observed many times. The chain couples TRBV3-1 to TRBJ2-7, with 7 positions matching TRBD1. The J segment lost 0 bases and the V segment lost 3 bases, leaving 2 bases of the junction unmatched. Per germline, CDR1 LGHDT and CDR2 YNNKEL (reference sequence). This CDR3 spans 14 amino acids. The CDR3 nucleotides are TGTGCCAGCAGCCAGGACAGGTTCTCCTACGAGCAGTACTTC. Its translation is CASSQDRFSYEQYF.

This clonotype has a handful of counts. This chain connects TRBV20-1 to TRBJ2-1, with 12 bases that match TRBD2. Germline CDR1 reads DFQATT; CDR2 reads SNEGSKA (reference sequence). J lost 7 bases, V lost 1 base, and 2 bases had no gene match. This CDR3 contains 14 residues. The CDR3 loop is CSARGGLAGNEQFF. The CDR3 DNA reads TGCAGTGCTAGAGGTGGACTAGCGGGAAATGAGCAGTTCTTC.

This clonotype was observed at least ten times. J is TRBJ2-3 and V is TRBV7-3, with D tentatively TRBD1 (5 bases). The CDR3 runs 16 residues. Germline CDR1 and CDR2: SGHTA and FQGTGA. Trimming removed 3 bases at V and 6 bases at J, with 19 bases between. CDR3 sequence (DNA): TGTGCCAGCAGCTTGGGCGGAACAGGAAAGGCGGATACGCAGTATTTT. As protein: CASSLGGTGKADTQYF.

The J gene is TRBJ1-1, the V gene TRBV30, with TRBD1 matching over 7 bases. This CDR3 has 15 residues. V trimming: 2 bases; J trimming: 0 bases; junction bases outside the gene matches: 6. The germline V gene encodes CDR1 GTSNPN and CDR2 SVGIG (reference sequence). CDR3 amino acids: CAWSPQGYMNTEAFF. The CDR3 DNA sequence: TGTGCCTGGAGTCCACAGGGGTACATGAACACTGAAGCTTTCTTT.

There are many counts of this clonotype. The CDR3 loop reads CASRGAGTIDNEQFF. CDR3 in DNA: TGTGCCAGCAGAGGGGCGGGGACGATAGACAATGAGCAGTTCTTC. The chain couples TRBV6-1 to TRBJ2-1; D may be TRBD2 (6 bases). Trimming removed 6 bases from V and 5 bases from J, with 17 bases in between. The CDR3 is 15 residues long. Germline CDR1 and CDR2: MNHNS and SASEGT.

The sample holds many counts of this clonotype. The chain employs TRBV18 and TRBJ2-7, with D tentatively TRBD2 (5 bases). This CDR3 is 15 amino acids long. V was trimmed by 3 bases and J by 0 bases, leaving 12 bases between them. Germline assignment: CDR1 KGHSH and CDR2 LQKENI. The CDR3 DNA reads TGTGCCAGCTCACCCAGCGGACCGAGCTCCTACGAGCAGTACTTC. Its translation: CASSPSGPSSYEQYF.

This clonotype has a count of ten or more. The V gene is TRBV19, the J gene TRBJ2-4; D is unclear. The CDR3 is 15 residues long. CDR1 is LNHDA and CDR2 is SQIVND in the germline V gene (reference sequence). V was clipped by 4 bases and J by 7 bases, with 17 bases between them. The CDR3, as DNA: TGTGCCAGTAGTAACCTCGGTGACGATAGGAACATTCAGTACTTC. Protein sequence: CASSNLGDDRNIQYF.

As to this clonotype: The CDR3 carries no conserved terminal phenylalanine or tryptophan, so it likely arises from a read error. The DNA is left out, because the CDR3 cannot be placed on it with certainty; the CDR3 is given as TCRdb lists it. CDR3 sequence reads: CATSSSGTIEI. V gene TRBV15 combines with J gene TRBJ2-7; the table assigns TRBD1, which was not confirmed against the DNA. CDR1 and CDR2 (germline): LNHNV, YYDKDF (reference sequence). Counting both end residues, the CDR3 totals 11 amino acids.

At least ten counts were recorded for this clonotype. This chain links TRBV25-1 with TRBJ2-1; TRBD2 agrees at 8 bases. The CDR3 consists of 14 residues. The ends lost 3 bases at V and 7 bases at J; junction bases unmatched: 5. Looked up from germline, CDR1 is MGHDK and CDR2 is SYGVNS. CDR3 loop: CASSEAGGANEQFF. CDR3 coding DNA: TGTGCCAGCAGTGAGGCGGGAGGCGCGAATGAGCAGTTCTTC. The full variable domain, with the rest looked up from reference TRBV25-1 and TRBJ2-1, is EADIYQTPRYLVIGTGKKITLECSQTMGHDKMYWYQQDPGMELHLIHYSYGVNSTEKGDLSSESTVSRIRTEHFPLTLESARPSHTSQYLCASSEAGGANEQFFGPGTRLTVL.

This clonotype was seen a few times. The chain carries TRBV28 and TRBJ2-7; D gene unclear. The germline V and J ends were trimmed by 4 bases and 3 bases, with 7 bases remaining between them. This CDR3 has 12 amino acids. Germline loops: CDR1 MDHEN, CDR2 SYDVKM. CDR3 residues: CASSSPFYEQYF. The CDR3 DNA sequence: TGTGCCAGCAGTTCCCCCTTCTACGAGCAGTACTTC.